The rows below give T cell receptor beta chains drawn from one sample of a study of technical replicates of blood from a few donors. Sequencing was performed with immunoSEQ multiplex PCR; in TCRdb, only in-frame clones are kept and a portion is missing. In the table there are some 83,000 clones, approximately 90% of which are singletons. Material: T cells isolated from PBMCs. Receptors were obtained from a human donor in good health. CDR3s include the opening cysteine and the closing phenylalanine or tryptophan. The D gene is left open where the match is weak. Size values are once, few and many counts, or a class for expanded clones, and some rows have none.

j_call clone_size cdr3_length d_call v_call cdr3_nt cdr3_aa
TRBJ2-7 - 13 - TRBV11-2 TGTGCCAGCAGCCCAAGCGACTGGTACGAGCAGTACTTC CASSPSDWYEQYF
TRBJ2-5 - 16 TRBD2 TRBV4-2 TGTGCCAGCAGCCAAGATCTAGCGGGGGGGTTAGAGACCCAGTACTTC CASSQDLAGGLETQYF
TRBJ2-2 - 18 TRBD2 TRBV5-8 TGTGCCAGCACCCCCAGAAGGGGACTAGCGGGTTTAACCGGGGAGCTGTTTTTT CASTPRRGLAGLTGELFF
TRBJ1-5 - 15 - TRBV2 TGTGCCAGCAGTGTCGGAGGGTCGGGCAATCAGCCCCAGCATTTT CASSVGGSGNQPQHF
TRBJ1-4 - 13 - TRBV9 TGTGCCAGCAGCGGGCGGGAGGATGAAAAACTGTTTTTT CASSGREDEKLFF
TRBJ2-3 - 17 - TRBV9 TGTGCCAGCAGCGTAGGGGTGGGCCGTGGGAGCACAGATACGCAGTATTTT CASSVGVGRGSTDTQYF
TRBJ2-7 - 13 - TRBV7-2 TGTGCCAGCTCCGAGACAGGCGGGCGCGAGCAGTACTTC CASSETGGREQYF
TRBJ1-5 - 14 TRBD1 TRBV25-1 TGTGCCAGCAGTGGAGGGACAGCCAGATCGCCCCAGCATTTT CASSGGTARSPQHF
TRBJ2-7 - 14 - TRBV18 TGTGCCAGCTCACCACCATCCCCCAGGCCTGAGCAGTACTTC CASSPPSPRPEQYF
TRBJ2-7 - 15 TRBD2 TRBV10-1 TGCGCCAGCAGTGAGACCGGGACTAGCGTCTACGAGCAGTACTTC CASSETGTSVYEQYF
TRBJ2-7 - 14 - TRBV28 TGTGCCAGCAGTTTCGCGGGCTCGTCCTACGAGCAGTACTTC CASSFAGSSYEQYF
TRBJ1-5 - 16 - TRBV27 TGTGCCAGCAGTTTATCGGGAGAGGGAGGCAATCAGCCCCAGCATTTT CASSLSGEGGNQPQHF
TRBJ2-3 - 14 TRBD1 TRBV18 TGTGCCAGCTCACGACAGGGTGAGAGGGATACGCAGTATTTT CASSRQGERDTQYF
TRBJ1-5 - 15 - TRBV6-1 TGTGCCAGCAGACTACAGGGACTAAGCAATCAGCCCCAGCATTTT CASRLQGLSNQPQHF
TRBJ2-7 - 14 - TRBV2 TGTGCCAGCAGTGATCGCAGAAAGATCTACGAGCAGTACTTC CASSDRRKIYEQYF
TRBJ1-1 - 17 - TRBV5-4 TGTGCCAGCAGCTTGATACCCCCCCTAGTTCCTAACACTGAAGCTTTCTTT CASSLIPPLVPNTEAFF
TRBJ2-7 - 15 - TRBV6-5 TGTGCCAGCAGTTACTCGGCAGGGAACTCCTACGAGCAGTACTTC CASSYSAGNSYEQYF
TRBJ2-5 - 14 TRBD2 TRBV2 TGTGCCAGCAGCGGACTAGGGATTTGGGAGACCCAGTACTTC CASSGLGIWETQYF
TRBJ2-1 - 18 TRBD2 TRBV5-1 TGCGCCAGCAGCGAAAATCCTCTTTTAGCGGGAATCTACAATGAGCAGTTCTTC CASSENPLLAGIYNEQFF
TRBJ2-1 - 15 - TRBV6-6 TGTGCCAGCAGTTACCCAAATACAGGGTTCAATGAGCAGTTCTTC CASSYPNTGFNEQFF
TRBJ2-1 - 15 TRBD1 TRBV7-7 TGTGCTAGCAGCTTAGCAAGGGGGCGGCTCGATGAGCAGTTCTTC CASSLARGRLDEQFF
TRBJ1-6 - 15 - TRBV6-5 TGTGCCAGCAGACATGGACAGTCGTATAATTCACCCCTCCACTTT CASRHGQSYNSPLHF
TRBJ2-7 - 18 - TRBV9 TGTGCCAGCAGCCCTCCTTTGAGAACGGGAGAAAAGGACTACGAGCAGTACTTC CASSPPLRTGEKDYEQYF
TRBJ2-7 - 16 - TRBV5-4 TGTGCCAGCAGCTTTTACAGCTGGAATCCGGCCTACGAGCAGTACTTC CASSFYSWNPAYEQYF
TRBJ2-5 - 15 - TRBV11-2 TGTGCCAGCAGCTCCAGGAGGACGATTCAAGAGACCCAGTACTTC CASSSRRTIQETQYF
TRBJ1-2 few 13 - TRBV10-1 TGCGCCAGCAGTGAGTCCGGCAGGGAGGTTCACACCTTC CASSESGREVHTF
TRBJ2-7 - 13 TRBD1 TRBV29-1 TGCAGCGTTAAACAGGGGGCAGGCTACGAGCAGTACTTC CSVKQGAGYEQYF
TRBJ1-1 - 13 TRBD1 TRBV2 TGTGCCAGCAGTGACGGACAGGCCACTGAAGCTTTCTTT CASSDGQATEAFF
TRBJ2-3 - 12 - TRBV7-9 TGTGCCAGCAGCTCCCACCGAGTCTCGCAGTATTTT CASSSHRVSQYF
TRBJ1-5 - 13 - TRBV5-4 TGTGCCAGCAGTGTAGATAGCAATCAGCCCCAGCATTTT CASSVDSNQPQHF
TRBJ1-6 - 19 TRBD1 TRBV30 TGTGCCTGTGACCTCCGGGACAGGGGGCTGTACTCCTATAATTCACCCCTCCACTTT CACDLRDRGLYSYNSPLHF
TRBJ2-1 - 13 - TRBV6-5 TGTGCCAGCAGTTACTCGGAGGTAAATGAGCAGTTCTTC CASSYSEVNEQFF
TRBJ1-1 - 15 TRBD1 TRBV4-2 TGTGCCAGCAGCCTCCAAGGACAGGGGAGTACTGAAGCTTTCTTT CASSLQGQGSTEAFF
TRBJ2-7 - 15 - TRBV27 TGTGCCAGCAGTTCTAAGGACACCTATCCCTACGAGCAGTACTTC CASSSKDTYPYEQYF
TRBJ1-6 once 12 - TRBV2 TGTGCCAGCAGTGAGGTCCCGCGGCCCCTCCACTTT CASSEVPRPLHF
TRBJ2-7 - 11 - TRBV20-1 TGCAGTGCTAGATCCACGGGACAAGAGTTTTGG CSARSTGQEFW
TRBJ2-2 - 15 - TRBV14 TGTGCCAGCAGCCCCTGGGGGCGATTTACCGGGGAGCTGTTTTTT CASSPWGRFTGELFF
TRBJ1-1 - 15 - TRBV27 TGTGCCAGCAGTTGGAGCGTAACAGGGATCACTGAAGCTTTCTTT CASSWSVTGITEAFF
TRBJ2-7 - 14 TRBD2 TRBV11-1 TGTGCCAGCAGCCCCGGGGGGGTAGCGTACGAGCAGTACTTC CASSPGGVAYEQYF
TRBJ2-1 once 17 TRBD1 TRBV5-1 TGCGCCAGCAGCTTGAGGGGGACAGCGATGAGCTACAATGAGCAGTTCTTC CASSLRGTAMSYNEQFF
TRBJ2-7 - 14 TRBD1 TRBV15 TGTGCCACCAGTAGGGACAGGAACTCCTACGAGCAGTACTTC CATSRDRNSYEQYF
TRBJ2-7 once 14 TRBD2 TRBV5-1 TGCGCCAGCAGCTTGGGTGGGAGGGTATACGAGCAGTACTTC CASSLGGRVYEQYF
TRBJ2-2 - 15 - TRBV29-1 TGCAGCGTTGCGGGAGCAGGCAGTAGCACCGGGGAGCTGTTTTTT CSVAGAGSSTGELFF
TRBJ2-1 - 15 - TRBV15 TGTGCCACTCGAGAAGGGACAAGAACCTACAATGAGCAGTTCTTC CATREGTRTYNEQFF
TRBJ1-5 few 14 - TRBV28 TGTGCCAGCAGTGCAGACAGATTCAATCAGCCCCAGCATTTT CASSADRFNQPQHF
TRBJ1-1 - 15 TRBD1 TRBV29-1 TGCAGCGTTGACTTCACGGGACAGAAAAACACTGAAGCTTTCTTT CSVDFTGQKNTEAFF
TRBJ2-7 - 15 TRBD2 TRBV5-1 TGCGCCAGCAGCCTCTCTAGCGGGAGCTCCTACGAGCAGTACTTC CASSLSSGSSYEQYF
TRBJ1-1 few 13 TRBD1 TRBV7-9 TGTGCCAGCAGTTTGGACAGGGCCACTGAAGCTTTCTTT CASSLDRATEAFF
TRBJ2-5 - 17 TRBD2 TRBV28 TGTGCCAGCAGCTTCAGGTGGGCGGGAGTGGTAGTAGAGACCCAGTACTTC CASSFRWAGVVVETQYF
TRBJ2-4 - 19 - TRBV10-1 TGCGCCAGCAGTGATGTTTTCGGGCCCCAGGGACTAGCCAAAAACATTCAGTACTTC CASSDVFGPQGLAKNIQYF
TRBJ2-3 - 11 - TRBV20-1 TGCAGTGCTATCTCTAGCTCATGGGAGGATTTT CSAISSSWEDF